This TCR beta chain was profiled in a study of radiation and T cells in renal cell carcinoma. As to time point: blood 2 weeks post-SBRT. Treatment denoted: 15 Gy SBRT to primary tumor, nephrectomy 4 weeks later. Clear cell pathology was present in this patient's renal cell carcinoma. Using immunoSEQ multiplex PCR, the repertoire was profiled, and TCRdb retains in-frame clones only, with some absent. This sample has 100,000 to 150,000 clones, with around 85% found just once. Overall study findings and caveats: In blood, top tumor clones expanded by 2 weeks, shrinking by 4.

Details on this clone: The target antigen is unknown.

This specimen consisted of blood, obtained from a patient whose treatment included radiotherapy and nephrectomy. This receptor was taken from a man in his fifties with renal cell carcinoma.

This chain's CDR3 is CASSIPILGLAGGRQYF. DNA of the CDR3: TGTGCCAGTAGTATCCCAATCCTGGGACTAGCGGGAGGACGTCAGTACTTC. The rearrangement joins TRBV19 to TRBJ2-7; 15 bases align to TRBD2. V lost 3 bases and J lost 10; bases outside the gene matches: 13. CDR3 length: 17 amino acids. Germline V CDR1 and CDR2: LNHDA, SQIVND (reference sequence).